This TCR beta chain comes out of a study of blood T cells in healthy people across ages. Across the whole study: With template switching, about one barcoded beta molecule was captured per two T cells.

The CDR3 runs to 14 residues. Germline CDR1 SGHVS, CDR2 FNYEAQ. Trimming cost V 6 bases and J 2 bases; bases outside gene matches: 6. Study-level results: CMV status of donors was not determined, possibly confounding expanded clonotype changes.

Worth noting for this clonotype: Its target is not known.

Using a J-beta primer mix together with a sample-barcoded 5' primer, a second PCR was run for roughly 6 to 12 cycles. TCRdb re-called the 5' RACE reads through MiXCR, storing one row per CDR3 protein. The sample has about 970,000 distinct CDR3 sequences, around 54% seen once. There were at least 5.5 micrograms of total RNA extracted from every sample. V gene TRBV7-6 combines with J gene TRBJ2-5; 7 bases agree with TRBD2. This TCR came from a woman aged 55 to 70 in good health. The sequenced sample consisted of blood. The CDR3 DNA sequence: TGTGCCAGCAGGAGCTCTAGCGGACAAGAGACCCAGTACTTC. Translated: CASRSSSGQETQYF.